These T cell receptor beta chains were read from a single sample in a study of cytomegalovirus exposure and HLA in healthy donors. Only in-frame clones appear in the TCRdb table, and some are missing; sequencing was by immunoSEQ multiplex PCR. The table has 150,000 to 200,000 clones, 55% to 75% seen once. Material for sequencing was PBMCs. The receptor set was obtained from a human donor in good health. Each CDR3 is given with its conserved first and last residue. A D gene is named only where the DNA matches it firmly. Some rows mark clone size as missing; the rest say once, few, many or name a class of expanded clone.

J gene: TRBJ2-1; D gene: TRBD1; clone size: -; V gene: TRBV6-5; CDR3 protein: CASRGLGTGYNEQFF; CDR3 DNA: TGTGCCAGCAGAGGGTTGGGGACAGGGTACAATGAGCAGTTCTTC
J gene: TRBJ2-5; D gene: TRBD2; clone size: -; V gene: TRBV7-2; CDR3 protein: CASSLTSGGAMSTQYF; CDR3 DNA: TGTGCCAGCAGCTTGACTAGCGGGGGGGCAATGTCGACCCAGTACTTC
J gene: TRBJ1-1; D gene: TRBD1; clone size: -; V gene: TRBV2; CDR3 protein: CASSVTGGNEAFF; CDR3 DNA: TGTGCCAGCAGCGTTACAGGGGGCAACGAAGCTTTCTTT
J gene: TRBJ1-5; D gene: -; clone size: -; V gene: TRBV11-2; CDR3 protein: CASSLDWRQGSQPQHF; CDR3 DNA: TGTGCCAGCAGCTTAGATTGGAGGCAGGGGAGTCAGCCCCAGCATTTT
J gene: TRBJ2-7; D gene: -; clone size: -; V gene: TRBV27; CDR3 protein: CASSLNQGPEQYF; CDR3 DNA: TGTGCCAGCAGTTTGAACCAGGGGCCCGAGCAGTACTTC
J gene: TRBJ2-1; D gene: TRBD2; clone size: -; V gene: TRBV30; CDR3 protein: CAWARTSGVNEQFF; CDR3 DNA: TGTGCCTGGGCCCGGACTAGCGGGGTCAATGAGCAGTTCTTC
J gene: TRBJ1-4; D gene: -; clone size: -; V gene: TRBV19; CDR3 protein: CASSVQAATNEKLFF; CDR3 DNA: TGTGCCAGTAGTGTCCAGGCTGCAACTAATGAAAAACTGTTTTTT
J gene: TRBJ1-6; D gene: -; clone size: -; V gene: TRBV12-5; CDR3 protein: CASGLLPGGRSSYNSPLHF; CDR3 DNA: TGTGCTAGTGGTTTGCTGCCCGGGGGTAGGAGCTCCTATAATTCACCCCTCCACTTT
J gene: TRBJ1-2; D gene: -; clone size: -; V gene: TRBV7-3; CDR3 protein: CASSPQGTSDGYTF; CDR3 DNA: TGTGCCAGCAGCCCCCAGGGGACATCGGATGGCTACACCTTC
J gene: TRBJ2-5; D gene: TRBD2; clone size: once; V gene: TRBV4-3; CDR3 protein: CASSSGLAGYQETQYF; CDR3 DNA: TGCGCCAGCAGCTCCGGACTAGCGGGGTACCAAGAGACCCAGTACTTC
J gene: TRBJ2-7; D gene: TRBD1; clone size: -; V gene: TRBV11-2; CDR3 protein: CASSLERGLYGQYF; CDR3 DNA: TGTGCCAGCAGCTTAGAGAGGGGGCTCTACGGGCAGTACTTC
J gene: TRBJ2-7; D gene: -; clone size: -; V gene: TRBV5-6; CDR3 protein: CASSLEGDDYEQYF; CDR3 DNA: TGTGCCAGCAGCTTGGAGGGAGACGATTACGAGCAGTACTTC
J gene: TRBJ1-1; D gene: -; clone size: -; V gene: TRBV30; CDR3 protein: CAWSGVRDTEAFF; CDR3 DNA: TGTGCCTGGAGTGGTGTTCGTGACACTGAAGCTTTCTTT
J gene: TRBJ2-5; D gene: -; clone size: -; V gene: TRBV9; CDR3 protein: CASSVSSGGGETQYF; CDR3 DNA: TGTGCCAGCAGCGTATCCTCGGGGGGCGGAGAGACCCAGTACTTC
J gene: TRBJ2-1; D gene: -; clone size: -; V gene: TRBV5-1; CDR3 protein: CASSFRGGNNEQFF; CDR3 DNA: TGCGCCAGCAGCTTTAGAGGGGGTAACAATGAGCAGTTCTTC
J gene: TRBJ2-7; D gene: TRBD2; clone size: -; V gene: TRBV4-1; CDR3 protein: CASSQGVSGVAGGGEQYF; CDR3 DNA: TGCGCCAGCAGCCAAGGAGTTAGCGGGGTCGCCGGGGGTGGCGAGCAGTACTTC
J gene: TRBJ2-3; D gene: TRBD2; clone size: -; V gene: TRBV27; CDR3 protein: CASTLGLASTDTQYF; CDR3 DNA: TGTGCCAGCACCCTCGGACTAGCCTCCACAGATACGCAGTATTTT
J gene: TRBJ2-2; D gene: TRBD2; clone size: -; V gene: TRBV9; CDR3 protein: CASSVAGLAGGRGGELFF; CDR3 DNA: TGTGCCAGCAGCGTAGCGGGACTAGCGGGGGGCCGAGGTGGGGAGCTGTTTTTT
J gene: TRBJ1-2; D gene: TRBD1; clone size: -; V gene: TRBV5-1; CDR3 protein: CASSTGGQGYGYTF; CDR3 DNA: TGCGCCAGCAGCACGGGGGGACAGGGCTATGGCTACACCTTC
J gene: TRBJ1-4; D gene: -; clone size: few; V gene: TRBV7-9; CDR3 protein: CASSLGAGATNEKLFF; CDR3 DNA: TGTGCCAGCAGCTTAGGAGCAGGTGCAACTAATGAAAAACTGTTTTTT
J gene: TRBJ2-5; D gene: TRBD2; clone size: -; V gene: TRBV7-2; CDR3 protein: CASSLELAGTQETQYF; CDR3 DNA: TGTGCCAGCAGCTTAGAGCTAGCGGGCACCCAAGAGACCCAGTACTTC
J gene: TRBJ1-6; D gene: TRBD1; clone size: -; V gene: TRBV2; CDR3 protein: CASSERTGGSPLHF; CDR3 DNA: TGTGCCAGCAGTGAAAGGACAGGGGGTTCACCCCTCCACTTT
J gene: TRBJ2-5; D gene: -; clone size: -; V gene: TRBV6-1; CDR3 protein: CATDRRLQETQYF; CDR3 DNA: TGTGCCACAGACAGGCGCCTTCAAGAGACCCAGTACTTC
J gene: TRBJ2-3; D gene: TRBD2; clone size: -; V gene: TRBV5-1; CDR3 protein: CASTPGLAGGTTDTQYF; CDR3 DNA: TGCGCCAGCACTCCGGGACTAGCGGGGGGGACCACAGATACGCAGTATTTT
J gene: TRBJ2-1; D gene: TRBD1; clone size: -; V gene: TRBV7-9; CDR3 protein: CASRPQGAGNEQFF; CDR3 DNA: TGTGCCAGCAGGCCCCAGGGGGCTGGAAATGAGCAGTTCTTC
J gene: TRBJ2-3; D gene: TRBD2; clone size: few; V gene: TRBV7-3; CDR3 protein: CASSSTSGGHVDTQYF; CDR3 DNA: TGTGCCAGCAGCTCGACTAGCGGGGGGCACGTAGATACGCAGTATTTT
J gene: TRBJ2-3; D gene: TRBD2; clone size: few; V gene: TRBV6-4; CDR3 protein: CASSSGLAGVSTDTQYF; CDR3 DNA: TGTGCCAGCAGTTCGGGACTAGCGGGCGTAAGCACAGATACGCAGTATTTT
J gene: TRBJ2-7; D gene: TRBD1; clone size: -; V gene: TRBV27; CDR3 protein: CASSLRTGSNEQYF; CDR3 DNA: TGTGCCAGCAGTCTCCGGACAGGGTCGAACGAGCAGTACTTC
J gene: TRBJ1-3; D gene: -; clone size: -; V gene: TRBV6-5; CDR3 protein: CASTPDNPGNTIYF; CDR3 DNA: TGTGCCAGCACCCCGGACAACCCTGGAAACACCATATATTTT
J gene: TRBJ1-5; D gene: -; clone size: -; V gene: TRBV4-2; CDR3 protein: CASSQDTQEVYGNQPQHF; CDR3 DNA: TGTGCCAGCAGCCAAGATACCCAGGAGGTGTACGGCAATCAGCCCCAGCATTTT
J gene: TRBJ1-1; D gene: -; clone size: -; V gene: TRBV9; CDR3 protein: CASSPDPRGTEAFF; CDR3 DNA: TGTGCCAGCAGCCCTGACCCCCGGGGCACTGAAGCTTTCTTT
J gene: TRBJ2-1; D gene: TRBD1; clone size: -; V gene: TRBV27; CDR3 protein: CASSTTGEEQFF; CDR3 DNA: TGTGCCAGCAGTACGACAGGGGAAGAGCAGTTCTTC
J gene: TRBJ2-5; D gene: -; clone size: few; V gene: TRBV4-3; CDR3 protein: CASSQGTAQETQYF; CDR3 DNA: TGCGCCAGCAGCCAAGGTACAGCCCAAGAGACCCAGTACTTC